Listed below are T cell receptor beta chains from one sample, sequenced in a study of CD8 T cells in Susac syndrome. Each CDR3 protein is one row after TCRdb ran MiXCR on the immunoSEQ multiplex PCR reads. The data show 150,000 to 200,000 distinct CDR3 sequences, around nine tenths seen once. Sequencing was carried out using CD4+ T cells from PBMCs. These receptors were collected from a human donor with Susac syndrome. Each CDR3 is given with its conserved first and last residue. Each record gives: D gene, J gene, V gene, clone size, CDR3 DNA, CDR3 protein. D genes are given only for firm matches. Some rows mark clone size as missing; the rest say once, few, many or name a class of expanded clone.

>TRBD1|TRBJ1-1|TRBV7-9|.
TGTGCCAGCAGCGTACAGGGGGCTGAAGCTTTCTTT
CASSVQGAEAFF
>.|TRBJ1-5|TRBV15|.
TGTGCCACCAGCAGAGATCCGCGGGGTCCTCCCGGCGGCAATCAGCCCCAGCATTTT
CATSRDPRGPPGGNQPQHF
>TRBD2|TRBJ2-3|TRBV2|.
TGTGCCAGCATTTTGAGCGGGAGTTGGAGAGATACGCAGTATTTT
CASILSGSWRDTQYF
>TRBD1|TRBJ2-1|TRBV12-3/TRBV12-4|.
TGTGCCAGCAGTGGACAGGGGCGCGATGAGCAGTTCTTC
CASSGQGRDEQFF
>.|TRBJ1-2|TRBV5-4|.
TGTGCCAGCAGCCTCGGGGGGACGAATATCTATGGCTACACCTTC
CASSLGGTNIYGYTF
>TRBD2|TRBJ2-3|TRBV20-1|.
TGCAGTGTCGAGACTAGCGGTAGCACAGATACGCAGTATTTT
CSVETSGSTDTQYF
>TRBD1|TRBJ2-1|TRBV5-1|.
TGCGCCAGCAGCCCACAGGGACAGGGATCCTACAATGAGCAGTTCTTC
CASSPQGQGSYNEQFF
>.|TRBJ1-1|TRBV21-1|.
TGTGCCAGCAGCAAAGTGTGCCCCAGGGGGCTGGGCACTGAAGCTTTCTTT
CASSKVCPRGLGTEAFF
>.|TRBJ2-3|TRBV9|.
TGTGCCAGCAGCGTAGAACTAGTCACAGATACGCAGTATTTT
CASSVELVTDTQYF
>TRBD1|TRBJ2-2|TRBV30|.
TGTGCCTGGAGGGGACAGGGAGGCGCCGGGGAGCTGTTTTTT
CAWRGQGGAGELFF
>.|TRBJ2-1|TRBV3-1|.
TGTGCCAGCAGCCAAGAAATAGGGCCTAGCTACAATGAGCAGTTCTTC
CASSQEIGPSYNEQFF
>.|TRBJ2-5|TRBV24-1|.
TGTGCCACCAGTGATTCGCAGGGAAGTTGGGAGACCCAGTACTTC
CATSDSQGSWETQYF
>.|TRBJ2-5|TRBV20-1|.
TGCAGTGCTAGGCAAGGAGGGACCCAGTACTTC
CSARQGGTQYF
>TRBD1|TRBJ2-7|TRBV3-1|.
TGTGCCAGCAGCCAACGGGACAGGGGCGAGCAGTACTTC
CASSQRDRGEQYF
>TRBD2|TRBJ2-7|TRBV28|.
TGTGCCAGCAGTTTCGCCGGGGAGGGCCTAGGTGAGCAGTACTTC
CASSFAGEGLGEQYF
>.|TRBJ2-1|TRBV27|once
TGTGCCAGCAGTTCCTCGCTCCGACGGACAATCGAGCAGTTCTTC
CASSSSLRRTIEQFF
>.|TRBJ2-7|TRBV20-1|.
TGCAGTGCTAGTGCCCCTGGTTATATGGACGAGCAGTACTTC
CSASAPGYMDEQYF
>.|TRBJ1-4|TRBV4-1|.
TGCGCCAGCAGCCAAGGGGGGGCGGGTGAAAAACTGTTTTTT
CASSQGGAGEKLFF
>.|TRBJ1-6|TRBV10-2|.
TGCGCCAGCAGACAGGGCATTGGTTCACCCCTCCACTTT
CASRQGIGSPLHF
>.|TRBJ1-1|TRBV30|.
TGTGCCTGGACAGAGGGGCCGTACGATACTACTGAAGCTTTCTTT
CAWTEGPYDTTEAFF
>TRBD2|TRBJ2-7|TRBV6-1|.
TGTGCCAGTTTAACTAGCGGGGGCCGATACGAGCAGTACTTC
CASLTSGGRYEQYF
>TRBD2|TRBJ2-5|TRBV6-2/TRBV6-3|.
TGTGCCAGCAGTTACGGGTTAGCGGGGGGGAAAGAGACCCAGTACTTC
CASSYGLAGGKETQYF
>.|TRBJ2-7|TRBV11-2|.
TGTGCCAGCAGCTGGGATACCATTCGGGAGCAGTACTTC
CASSWDTIREQYF
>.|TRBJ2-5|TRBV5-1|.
TGCGCCAGCAGCTCGGGCCTTACAAGGGAGACCCAGTACTTC
CASSSGLTRETQYF
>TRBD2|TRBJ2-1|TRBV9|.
TGTGCCAGCAGCGTAGTTAGCGGGGGGGCCATAAATGAGCAGTTCTTC
CASSVVSGGAINEQFF
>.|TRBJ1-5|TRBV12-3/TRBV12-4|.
TGTGCCAGCAGCCCCTTGTCTGGGGGCAATCAGCCCCAGCATTTT
CASSPLSGGNQPQHF
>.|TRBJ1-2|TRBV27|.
TGTGCCAGCAGACCCTCTTTATACGGCGGCTACACCTTC
CASRPSLYGGYTF
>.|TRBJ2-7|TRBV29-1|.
TGCAGCGCGCGGGGACAGTCGTACGAGCAGTACTTC
CSARGQSYEQYF
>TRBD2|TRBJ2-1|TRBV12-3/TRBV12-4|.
TGTGCCAGCAGTATAAGGACTAGCCTAGACTCCTACAATGAGCAGTTCTTC
CASSIRTSLDSYNEQFF
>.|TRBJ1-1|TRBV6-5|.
TGTGCCAGCAGTTACCGTCCGAGGAACACTGAAGCTTTCTTT
CASSYRPRNTEAFF
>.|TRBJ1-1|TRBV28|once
TGTGCCAGCAGTCAGGAGGGCGGGGTACACACTGAAGCTTTCTTT
CASSQEGGVHTEAFF
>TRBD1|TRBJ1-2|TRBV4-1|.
TGCGCCAGCAGCCGCGGACAGGGTGTTGACTATGGCTACACCTTC
CASSRGQGVDYGYTF
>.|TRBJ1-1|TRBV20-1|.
TGCGGTAGAAGGGCGGCGTACACTGAAGCTTTCTTT
CGRRAAYTEAFF
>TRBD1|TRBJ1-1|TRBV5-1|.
TGCGCCAGCAGCCGCGTCGGACAGGAGGGGAGCAACACTGAAGCTTTCTTT
CASSRVGQEGSNTEAFF
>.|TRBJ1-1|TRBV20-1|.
TGCAGTGCTCCCCTGAGGGTAGCGAACACTGAAGCTTTCTTT
CSAPLRVANTEAFF
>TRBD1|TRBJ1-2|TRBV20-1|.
TGCAGTGCTAGCGCAGGGGGTGGGTATGGCTACACCTTC
CSASAGGGYGYTF
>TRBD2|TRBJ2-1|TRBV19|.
TGTGCCAGTAGTATTGCGGGGGTCGGGTCCTACAATGAGCAGTTCTTC
CASSIAGVGSYNEQFF
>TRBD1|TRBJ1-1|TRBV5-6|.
TGTGCCAGCAGAGCGACCGGGACAGACTTCATGAACACTGAAGCTTTCTTT
CASRATGTDFMNTEAFF
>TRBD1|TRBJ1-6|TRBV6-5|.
TGTGCCAGCAGTAATCGACAGGGGACTTCACCCCTCCACTTT
CASSNRQGTSPLHF
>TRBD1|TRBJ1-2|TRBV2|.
TGTGCCAGCAGTATCCGGGACAGGGGTGGCTACACCTTC
CASSIRDRGGYTF
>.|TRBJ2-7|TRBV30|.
TGTGCCTGGAGTGTAACATACGAGCAGTACTTC
CAWSVTYEQYF
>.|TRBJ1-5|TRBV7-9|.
TGTGCCAGCAGCACCCAAGGGAATCAGCCCCAGCATTTT
CASSTQGNQPQHF
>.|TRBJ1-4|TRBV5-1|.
TGCGCCAGCAGCTTGAGGGGAGCAACTAATGAAAAACTGTTTTTT
CASSLRGATNEKLFF
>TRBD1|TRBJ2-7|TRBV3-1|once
TGTGCCAGCAGCCAACGGGACAGGGGCTACGAGCAGTACTTC
CASSQRDRGYEQYF
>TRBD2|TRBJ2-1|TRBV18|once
TGTGCCAGCTCACCGGTGCTCCAATTTCCTAGCGGGAGTTCAACTTACAATGAGCAGTTCTTC
CASSPVLQFPSGSSTYNEQFF
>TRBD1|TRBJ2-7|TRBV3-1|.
TGTGCCAGCAGCCGGCCAAGAATAAGGGACAGGGGCCACGAGCAGTACTTC
CASSRPRIRDRGHEQYF
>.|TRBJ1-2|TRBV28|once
TGTGCCAGCCGTGCCCCCTTTGGACAGATAATCTATGGCTACACCTTC
CASRAPFGQIIYGYTF
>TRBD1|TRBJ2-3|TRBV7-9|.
TGTGCCAGCAGCTTAAGACAGGGTGGGACAGGAGACATCACAGATACGCAGTATTTT
CASSLRQGGTGDITDTQYF
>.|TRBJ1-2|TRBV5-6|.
TGTGCCAGCAGCTTGAGGCAGGGGAATGGCTACACCTTC
CASSLRQGNGYTF
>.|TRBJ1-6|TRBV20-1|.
TGCAGTGCTGCTGGACAGAATAATTCACCCCTCCACTTT
CSAAGQNNSPLHF
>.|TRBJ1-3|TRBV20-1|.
TGCAGTGCGGGGGACACGGCTGGAAACACCATATATTTT
CSAGDTAGNTIYF